The source of this TCR beta chain is a study of human T cells and chemical hapten exposure. The overall study: Epicutaneous patch tests delivered 0.01% DPC to the upper back, with evaluation at 6 days. Alopecia areata, totalis or universalis affected patients, mainly female.

The time point: patch test 3, about 24 weeks after DPC sensitization. Described treatment: therapeutic diphenylcyclopropenone sensitization with weekly scalp DPC. In TCRdb, the RACE reads were re-called with MiXCR into one record per CDR3 protein. Here the sample spans about 82,000 distinct CDR3 sequences, under 15% being singletons. With respect to this clonotype: The antigen is undetermined.

Trimming removed 2 bases from V and 1 base from J; junction bases left unmatched: 8. Germline assignment: CDR1 SEHNR and CDR2 FQNEAQ (reference sequence). The CDR3 consists of 18 residues. Findings and caveats of the study: After DPC sensitization, TCRs above 1 in 1000 frequency showed no change.

The receptor's source is a woman aged 45-59 years with alopecia areata. Some clones in this sample may be carry-over from other donors' samples. This material consisted of whole blood, taken in connection with sensitization to the hapten diphenylcyclopropenone (DPC). The genes are TRBV7-9 and TRBJ1-5; 10 bases are shared with TRBD1. The CDR3 here is CASSLYPDRGSSNQPQHF. As DNA, the CDR3 is TGTGCCAGCAGCTTATATCCGGACAGGGGGTCCAGCAATCAGCCCCAGCATTTT.